This is a list of T cell receptor beta chains from one sample in a study of T cell repertoires in cytomegalovirus infection. One entry per CDR3 protein results from TCRdb running MiXCR on the reads. This sample yields about 280,000 distinct CDR3 sequences, of which roughly a fifth are seen a single time; roughly a fifth belongs to the top ten. These receptors' targets are unknown. The specimen comprised cultured PBMCs, sampled from culture after CMV antigen stimulation. Every receptor here comes from a human donor in good health (CMV status not recorded). Some clones in this sample may be carry-over from other donors' samples. Each CDR3 is given with its conserved first and last residue. D genes are given only for firm matches. Clone size appears in some rows only: once, few, many, or a class for an expanded clone.

V gene	D gene	clone size	J gene	CDR3 protein	CDR3 DNA
TRBV12-3/TRBV12-4	.	many	TRBJ2-2	CASSLYGELFF	TGTGCCAGCAGTTTATACGGGGAGCTGTTTTTT
TRBV29-1	.	few	TRBJ1-1	CSVESYTEAFF	TGCAGCGTTGAATCGTACACTGAAGCTTTCTTT
TRBV5-1	.	few	TRBJ2-2	CASSFQRVDTGELFF	TGCGCCAGCAGCTTCCAGCGGGTAGACACCGGGGAGCTGTTTTTT
TRBV7-2	.	many	TRBJ1-1	CASSLRAASLNTEAFF	TGTGCCAGCAGCTTACGGGCAGCTAGCTTGAACACTGAAGCTTTCTTT
TRBV7-8	.	.	TRBJ1-2	CASSLTKLGTVRYTF	TGTGCCAGCAGCTTAACAAAATTGGGGACCGTGCGCTACACCTTC
TRBV28	.	many	TRBJ2-5	CASSGYRGEETQYF	TGTGCCAGCAGTGGGTATAGGGGGGAAGAGACCCAGTACTTC
TRBV20-1	.	.	TRBJ1-1	CSARDYGPDRLEAFF	TGCAGTGCTAGAGATTACGGTCCGGACAGACTTGAAGCTTTCTTT
TRBV6-5	.	many	TRBJ2-3	CASSYDLPRADTQYF	TGTGCCAGCAGTTATGACCTCCCACGGGCAGATACGCAGTATTTT
TRBV7-3	.	few	TRBJ2-1	CASSNPPHNEQFF	TGTGCCAGCAGCAACCCGCCCCACAATGAGCAGTTCTTC
TRBV12-3/TRBV12-4	TRBD1	few	TRBJ1-1	CASTLGTGWNTEAFF	TGTGCCAGCACCCTCGGGACAGGGTGGAACACTGAAGCTTTCTTT
TRBV4-1	.	few	TRBJ1-4	CASSQDPLIATNEKLFF	TGCGCCAGCAGCCAAGACCCGTTGATTGCAACTAATGAAAAACTGTTTTTT
TRBV29-1	.	few	TRBJ2-5	CSAGQIQETQYF	TGCAGCGCAGGACAGATCCAAGAGACCCAGTACTTC
TRBV7-2	.	many	TRBJ2-5	CASSLGISTETQYF	TGTGCCAGCAGCTTAGGGATTAGCACCGAGACCCAGTACTTC
TRBV30	TRBD2	many	TRBJ2-1	CAWRSSGYNEQFF	TGTGCCTGGAGGTCTAGCGGATACAATGAGCAGTTCTTC
TRBV12-3/TRBV12-4	.	.	TRBJ2-3	CASSPGTSGDTQYF	TGTGCCAGCAGTCCAGGGACGAGTGGGGATACGCAGTATTTT
TRBV2	.	once	TRBJ2-2	CASRERELFF	TGTGCCAGCAGGGAGAGGGAGCTGTTTTTT
TRBV25-1	TRBD1	many	TRBJ1-3	CASSLQGGGNTIYF	TGTGCCAGCAGCCTACAGGGGGGTGGAAACACCATATATTTT